This entry lists 20 T cell receptor beta chains sequenced from one sample in a study of blood T cell repertoires in COVID-19. Repertoires were generated with immunoSEQ multiplex PCR, while TCRdb's copy carries only in-frame clones and drops some. The table lists some 88,000 clones, around 88% of them singletons, with under 8% in the top ten. The specimen sequenced was peripheral blood. The receptors stem from a man aged 60 to 69 with acute or convalescent COVID-19.

The genes are TRBV5-1 and TRBJ1-1, with a weak D call TRBD1 (5 bases). CDR1 and CDR2 from the germline V gene are SGHRS and YFSETQ. This CDR3 is 15 amino acids long. The V gene lost 4 bases and the J gene lost 1 base, with 14 bases spanning the gap. The CDR3 is CASSRGGAANTEAFF. The CDR3 DNA sequence: TGCGCCAGCAGCCGAGGAGGGGCCGCGAACACTGAAGCTTTCTTT.

The chain is built from TRBV4-1 and TRBJ2-3; 11 nucleotides line up with TRBD2. Trimming took 3 bases from V and 4 from J; bases not matched to a gene: 9. The CDR3 length is 17 residues. Looked up from germline, CDR1 is MGHRA and CDR2 is YSYEKL. The CDR3 nucleotides read TGCGCCAGCAGCCAGGCCCCTAGCGGGGGGTCGCCAGATACGCAGTATTTT. Encoded protein: CASSQAPSGGSPDTQYF.

This clone was seen a few times. V and J are TRBV28 and TRBJ1-1, with unresolved D. The CDR3 is 11 amino acids. V lost 6 bases and J 4 bases, leaving 6 bases between the germline ends. CDR1 MDHEN and CDR2 SYDVKM come from the germline V gene. The CDR3 protein is CASSGGTEAFF. The CDR3 DNA is TGTGCCAGCAGCGGAGGCACTGAAGCTTTCTTT.

This chain connects TRBV5-5 to TRBJ2-3; D uncertain. The germline V gene encodes CDR1 SGHKS and CDR2 YYEKEE (reference sequence). This CDR3 contains 14 residues. V shed 4 bases and J shed 2 bases, with 11 bases lying between them. The CDR3 here is CASSLDTFTDTQYF. As DNA, the CDR3 is TGTGCCAGCAGCCTTGACACTTTCACAGATACGCAGTATTTT.

The chain has TRBV28 and TRBJ1-2; D perhaps matches TRBD1 (6 bases). Trimming left V 6 bases short and J 2 bases short, with 13 bases between. The CDR3 loop spans 14 amino acids. CDR1 and CDR2 (germline): MDHEN, SYDVKM. In DNA form, the CDR3 reads TGTGCCAGCAGCCTCCCAACAGGGAACTATGGCTACACCTTC. Translated: CASSLPTGNYGYTF.

V and J are TRBV2 and TRBJ2-7, with 8 bases that match TRBD1. J lost 6 bases, V lost 4 bases, and 8 bases had no gene match. Germline V lookup: CDR1 SNHLY, CDR2 FYNNEI. The CDR3 extends over 14 amino acids. The CDR3 spells CASSGGQGSGEQYF. CDR3 nucleotide sequence: TGTGCCAGCAGTGGAGGACAGGGTTCGGGCGAGCAGTACTTC.

The chain combines TRBV18 with TRBJ1-1, with a weak D call TRBD1 (6 bases). The V end lost 3 bases, the J end lost 1 base, and 12 bases lay between the germline ends. The CDR3 has 15 amino acids. CDR1 and CDR2 from the germline V gene are KGHSH and LQKENI. The CDR3 DNA sequence: TGTGCCAGCTCACCTAAACAGGGACAGAACACTGAAGCTTTCTTT. This encodes CASSPKQGQNTEAFF.

The V and J genes are TRBV6-5 and TRBJ1-3; 9 bases fit TRBD1. This CDR3 region has 15 residues. V shed 6 bases, J shed 4 bases, and the junction held 7 bases outside the gene matches. Germline values: CDR1 MNHEY, CDR2 SVGAGI. The CDR3: CASRQGQGSGNTIYF. CDR3 nucleotide sequence: TGTGCCAGCAGGCAGGGACAGGGTTCAGGAAACACCATATATTTT.

The rearrangement links TRBV7-2 to TRBJ2-2; no reliable D call. The CDR3 is 14 amino acids. From germline, CDR1 is SGHTA and CDR2 FQGNSA. Trimming stripped 2 bases from V and 1 base from J, with 5 bases between. The CDR3 is CASSLQLNTGELFF. Written as DNA, the CDR3 is TGTGCCAGCAGCTTACAGTTGAACACCGGGGAGCTGTTTTTT.

The rearrangement links TRBV11-3 to TRBJ2-1, with D unresolved. The CDR3 totals 13 residues. V was clipped by 5 bases and J by 1 base, with 6 bases between them. Germline loops: CDR1 SGHNT, CDR2 YENEEA. CDR3 nucleotides: TGTGCCAGCAGCACTGCGTCCTACAATGAGCAGTTCTTC. Translation gives CASSTASYNEQFF.

The V call is TRBV5-1, the J call TRBJ2-1, with 12 bases identical to TRBD2. The germline CDR1 and CDR2 sequences are SGHRS and YFSETQ. V shed 0 bases and J 4 bases; nucleotides not matched to a gene: 5. This CDR3 has 17 amino acids. The CDR3 DNA sequence: TGCGCCAGCAGCTTGGGGTCTAGCGGGAGGGGATACAATGAGCAGTTCTTC. Protein: CASSLGSSGRGYNEQFF. The variable domain in full, with the rest retrieved from reference TRBV5-1 and TRBJ2-1, is KAGVTQTPRYLIKTRGQQVTLSCSPISGHRSVSWYQQTPGQGLQFLFEYFSETQRNKGNFPGRFSGRQFSNSRSEMNVSTLELGDSALYLCASSLGSSGRGYNEQFFGPGTRLTVL.

The CDR3 coding sequence is TGTGCCAGCAGTGCAGGGGAGGGCACTGAAGCTTTCTTT. It specifies CASSAGEGTEAFF. The V call is TRBV6-4, the J call TRBJ1-1, with D possibly matching TRBD1 (6 bases). CDR1 is MRHNA and CDR2 is SNTAGT in the germline V gene. The CDR3 covers 13 residues. V was pared by 4 bases and J by 4 bases, with 10 bases between.

V gene TRBV19 combines with J gene TRBJ1-3, with D uncertain. The CDR3 runs 14 residues. Germline-derived CDR1 and CDR2 are LNHDA and SQIVND (reference sequence). V lost 6 bases and J 5 bases, leaving 14 bases between the germline ends. The CDR3 loop reads CASRSPGGRNTIYF. The CDR3 nucleotides are TGTGCCAGTAGGTCCCCCGGAGGAAGAAACACCATATATTTT. The full variable domain, in which reference TRBV19 and TRBJ1-3 provide the parts outside the CDR3, is DGGITQSPKYLFRKEGQNVTLSCEQNLNHDAMYWYRQDPGQGLRLIYYSQIVNDFQKGDIAEGYSVSREKKESFPLTVTSAQKNPTAFYLCASRSPGGRNTIYFGEGSWLTVV.

This clone was counted a few times. The chain uses TRBV7-7 and TRBJ2-2, with 11 bases identical to TRBD2. This CDR3 has 16 amino acids. Germline V gene data show CDR1 as SSHAT and CDR2 as FNYEAQ (reference sequence). Trimming took 5 bases from V and 7 from J; bases not matched to a gene: 9. DNA of the CDR3: TGTGCCAGCAGCGCTTATGGACTAGCGGGTAGCGGGGAGCTGTTTTTT. Protein product: CASSAYGLAGSGELFF.

J is TRBJ2-5 and V is TRBV5-1; TRBD2 aligns across 8 bases. The CDR3 loop spans 14 amino acids. The V gene end was trimmed by 6 bases and the J gene end by 6 bases; junction bases not matched to a gene: 10. From germline, CDR1 is SGHRS and CDR2 YFSETQ. CDR3 sequence reads: CASNAAGGSQTQYF. In DNA form, the CDR3 reads TGCGCCAGCAATGCGGCGGGAGGTAGTCAGACCCAGTACTTC.

The chain uses TRBV6-2 or TRBV6-3 and TRBJ1-2; D unresolved. CDR1 is MNHEY and CDR2 is SVGEGT in the germline V gene. The CDR3 is 17 residues long. V was trimmed by 2 bases and J by 0 bases, leaving 16 bases between them. The CDR3 sequence is CASSYGHAAKANYGYTF. The CDR3 DNA reads TGTGCCAGCAGTTACGGTCACGCGGCGAAAGCTAACTATGGCTACACCTTC.

The CDR3 nucleotides are TGTGCCAGCAGTACAGCCTACGAGCAGTACTTC. Translation: CASSTAYEQYF. V usage is TRBV12-3 or TRBV12-4 and J usage is TRBJ2-7; D is ambiguous. The V end was cut by 5 bases, the J end by 2 bases, with 4 bases between. The CDR3 runs 11 residues.

The rearrangement joins TRBV18 to TRBJ1-2; TRBD1 might be the D (5 bases). The V end lost 6 bases, the J end lost 4 bases, and 21 bases lay between the germline ends. The CDR3 length is 16 residues. Germline CDR1 and CDR2: KGHSH and LQKENI. The CDR3 region is CASSLSGTQTSYGYTF. Here the CDR3 DNA reads TGTGCCAGCTCGCTATCCGGGACTCAAACCTCCTATGGCTACACCTTC.

V usage is TRBV18 and J usage is TRBJ2-7; D gene unclear. The germline V and J ends were trimmed by 0 bases and 7 bases, with 16 bases remaining between them. The CDR3 sequence is 15 residues long. The germline V gene encodes CDR1 KGHSH and CDR2 LQKENI. The CDR3 reads CASSPPVRVSGEQYF. The CDR3 bases are TGTGCCAGCTCACCACCGGTACGGGTCTCCGGAGAGCAGTACTTC.

V and J are TRBV3-1 (or the pseudogene TRBV3-2) and TRBJ1-4; 7 nucleotides align to TRBD1. CDR1 is LGHDT and CDR2 is YNNKEL in the germline V gene (reference sequence). V lost 3 bases, J lost 5 bases, and 6 bases stayed unmatched. CDR3 length: 15 residues. The chain's CDR3 is CASSQDRKPNEKLFF. The CDR3, as DNA: TGTGCCAGCAGCCAGGACAGGAAACCGAATGAAAAACTGTTTTTT.